The rows below give T cell receptor beta chains drawn from one sample of a study of control samples from healthy donors and cancer patients. Libraries were prepared by immunoSEQ multiplex PCR; TCRdb keeps only in-frame clonotypes and omits some of them. In the table there are some 130,000 clones, about 90% of which are singletons. Sequences were obtained from blood. All receptors come from a woman aged 45-65 years in good health. Each CDR3 is given with its conserved first and last residue. D genes are given only for firm matches.

d_call j_call v_call cdr3_nt cdr3_aa
TRBD1 TRBJ2-7 TRBV5-1 TGCGCCAGCAGCCCCGAGACAGGGACGCGCGAGCAGTACTTC CASSPETGTREQYF
. TRBJ1-1 TRBV6-1 TGTGCCAGCAGTGACAGCTGGCAGGGGCCTGAAGCTTTCTTT CASSDSWQGPEAFF
. TRBJ2-3 TRBV12-3/TRBV12-4 TGTGCCAGCAGTTTCGTCGCGGATACGCAGTATTTT CASSFVADTQYF
. TRBJ1-1 TRBV30 TGTGCCTGGAGCCCATATTCGAAACAGGGCACTGAAGCTTTCTTT CAWSPYSKQGTEAFF
TRBD2 TRBJ2-1 TRBV30 TGTGCCTGGAGCGGACTAGCGACCAAATACAATGAGCAGTTCTTC CAWSGLATKYNEQFF
TRBD2 TRBJ2-3 TRBV7-9 TGTGCCAGCAGCTTTGCTAGCGGGAGGGCTGGAGATACGCAGTATTTT CASSFASGRAGDTQYF
. TRBJ1-2 TRBV2 TGTGCCAGCAGTGAAGGGATAGGTGGCTACACCTTC CASSEGIGGYTF
. TRBJ2-7 TRBV23-1 TGCGCCAGCACTCTACAGGGAGGCGAGCAGTACTTC CASTLQGGEQYF
. TRBJ2-3 TRBV6-5 TGTGCCAGCTGTCGGGGCGGGCTCACAGATACGCAGTATTTT CASCRGGLTDTQYF
TRBD1 TRBJ1-2 TRBV6-1 TGTGCCAGCAGTGAGGGTCAGGGGGCCAACTATGGCTACACCTTC CASSEGQGANYGYTF
TRBD1 TRBJ2-7 TRBV2 TGTGCCAGCGGGACAGACACCTACGAGCAGTACTTC CASGTDTYEQYF
. TRBJ2-7 TRBV11-3 TGTGCTTTAAACGGACAACACGCCCAGCAGTACTTC CALNGQHAQQYF
. TRBJ2-5 TRBV30 TGTGCCAGGGAGCGGAGGGGGGAAGAGACCCAGTACTTC CARERRGEETQYF
TRBD1 TRBJ2-4 TRBV11-2 TGTGCCAGCAGCTTATGGGTCGGGACAGGCCATTTCGTTCAGTACTTC CASSLWVGTGHFVQYF
TRBD1 TRBJ2-6 TRBV18 TGTGCCAGCTCAAAGGACAGGGGCGTCAACGTCCTGACTTTC CASSKDRGVNVLTF
. TRBJ1-5 TRBV28 TGTGCCAGCAGTTGGAGGGTCTGGGGACTTTATAGCAATCAGCCCCAGCATTTT CASSWRVWGLYSNQPQHF
. TRBJ2-7 TRBV20-1 TGCAGTGCTAGTATGCGGGGTATTTCCTACGAGCAGTACTTC CSASMRGISYEQYF